Below, 31 T cell receptor beta chains from the same sample are listed, as sequenced in a study of blood T cell repertoires in COVID-19. Repertoires were generated with immunoSEQ multiplex PCR, while TCRdb's copy carries only in-frame clones and drops some. Among 310,000 or so clones listed, around nine tenths were seen once. The source material was PBMCs or T cells enriched from blood (not recorded which). These receptors were taken from a woman aged 40 to 50 who had recovered from COVID-19.

The chain is built from TRBV28 and TRBJ2-1; tentatively, D is TRBD1 (5 bases). CDR1 is MDHEN and CDR2 is SYDVKM in the germline V gene. The ends were cut back, 3 bases at V and 7 bases at J, with 13 bases in the middle. The CDR3 has 14 residues. This CDR3 reads CASSLSQGGNEQFF. CDR3 nucleotide sequence: TGTGCCAGCAGTTTGAGTCAGGGTGGGAATGAGCAGTTCTTC.

This chain joins TRBV7-9 and TRBJ2-3, with a weak D call TRBD2 (7 bases). Trimming shortened V by 0 bases and J by 7 bases, and 14 bases separated the two germline ends. The germline gives CDR1 SEHNR, CDR2 FQNEAQ (reference sequence). There are 15 residues in the CDR3. The CDR3 DNA reads as TGTGCCAGCAGCTTAGCTTCGCGGGGGCTAAATACGCAGTATTTT. Encoded protein: CASSLASRGLNTQYF. The full variable domain, in which reference TRBV7-9 and TRBJ2-3 provide the parts outside the CDR3, is DTGVSQNPRHKITKRGQNVTFRCDPISEHNRLYWYRQTLGQGPEFLTYFQNEAQLEKSRLLSDRFSAERPKGSFSTLEIQRTEQGDSAMYLCASSLASRGLNTQYFGPGTRLTVL.

This clone was seen a few times. The V gene is TRBV19, the J gene TRBJ2-7; D is possibly TRBD2 (6 bases). From germline, CDR1 is LNHDA and CDR2 SQIVND (reference sequence). This CDR3 is built from 13 residues. V lost 2 bases and J lost 3, with 8 bases in between. CDR3 coding DNA: TGTGCCAGTAGTATACCCGGGGGCTACGAGCAGTACTTC. Protein: CASSIPGGYEQYF.

The rearrangement joins TRBV7-9 to TRBJ2-4; 10 nucleotides align to TRBD1. V shed 1 base and J 0 bases; nucleotides not matched to a gene: 0. The germline CDR1 and CDR2 sequences are SEHNR and FQNEAQ (reference sequence). The CDR3 sequence is 16 residues long. This CDR3 is CASSLGDRGAKNIQYF. DNA of the CDR3: TGTGCCAGCAGCTTAGGGGACAGGGGAGCCAAAAACATTCAGTACTTC.

This rearrangement joins TRBV29-1 to TRBJ2-2; the match to TRBD1 covers 7 bases. Germline CDR1 and CDR2: SQVTM and ANQGSEA. The CDR3 runs 13 residues. The V and J ends lost 7 bases and 2 bases, in that order; junction bases with no gene match: 4. The CDR3 region has the DNA TGCAGCGCTGGACAGGTTAACACCGGGGAGCTGTTTTTT. Translation gives CSAGQVNTGELFF.

The chain combines TRBV6-6 with TRBJ1-4, with a weak D call TRBD1 (5 bases). V dropped 5 bases and J dropped 0 bases, with 13 bases sitting between them. The CDR3 sequence is 16 residues long. The germline V gene has CDR1 MNHNY and CDR2 SVGAGI (reference sequence). The CDR3, as DNA: TGTGCCAGCAGTAATAGACAGAAGGCAACTAATGAAAAACTGTTTTTT. Its translation is CASSNRQKATNEKLFF.

This clone was picked up a small number of times. At the DNA level, this CDR3 is encoded by other sequences in the same sample as well. The gene calls are TRBV4-3 and TRBJ2-7; D not certain. The CDR3 is made up of 13 amino acids. Deletions cut 0 bases from V and 2 bases from J, with 5 bases between. The germline V gene encodes CDR1 LGHNA and CDR2 YSLEER. The CDR3 DNA reads TGCGCCAGCAGCCAAGATCGAGCCTACGAGCAGTACTTC. Translated, it gives CASSQDRAYEQYF.

The CDR3 region is CASSGHNNYGYTF. The CDR3 nucleotides read TGTGCCAGCAGTGGGCACAATAACTATGGCTACACCTTC. V usage is TRBV2 and J usage is TRBJ1-2; D is undetermined. CDR1 is SNHLY, CDR2 FYNNEI, per germline. The CDR3 runs 13 residues. The V gene lost 4 bases and the J gene lost 1 base, with 7 bases spanning the gap.

Details on this clone: Germline and junction disagree at one end, which may indicate a read error. V usage is TRBV27 and J usage is TRBJ2-1, with 9 positions matching TRBD1. Germline assignment: CDR1 MNHEY and CDR2 SMNVEV (reference sequence). The CDR3 covers 15 residues. This CDR3 is CASILQGAGYNEQFF. DNA of the CDR3: TGTGCCAGCATTTTACAGGGGGCAGGTTACAATGAGCAGTTCTTC.

This clone has just one count. This rearrangement joins TRBV4-1 to TRBJ2-3; TRBD2 agrees at 12 bases. The CDR3 sequence is 15 residues long. Germline CDR1 is MGHRA and CDR2 is YSYEKL. V lost 2 bases and J lost 3; bases outside the gene matches: 0. CDR3 nucleotides: TGCGCCAGCAGCCAAACTAGCGGGAGGACAGATACGCAGTATTTT. Protein product: CASSQTSGRTDTQYF.

This clone was counted a few times. The rearrangement links TRBV28 to TRBJ2-1, with D possibly TRBD2 on 5 matching bases. CDR3 length: 16 amino acids. CDR1 MDHEN and CDR2 SYDVKM come from the germline V gene. Trimming removed 2 bases at V and 0 bases at J, with 11 bases between. DNA for the CDR3: TGTGCCAGCAGTTTACGAGGAGGTAGCTCCTACAATGAGCAGTTCTTC. Translated, it gives CASSLRGGSSYNEQFF.

The rearrangement uses TRBV5-6 and TRBJ1-5; the D is unclear. V lost 4 bases to trimming and J lost 1 base, with 6 bases between them. Per the germline V gene, CDR1 is SGHDT and CDR2 is YYEEEE. This CDR3 is 13 amino acids long. The CDR3 sequence is CASSSLSNQPQHF. CDR3 DNA: TGTGCCAGCAGCAGCTTAAGCAATCAGCCCCAGCATTTT.

The table lists this clone with a few counts. This chain links TRBV25-1 with TRBJ2-2, with D tentatively TRBD1 (5 bases). CDR1 is MGHDK, CDR2 SYGVNS, per germline. This CDR3 comprises 15 residues. V was clipped by 1 base and J by 7 bases, with 13 bases between them. The CDR3 DNA is TGTGCCAGCAGTGAATGGGGTGGGGCCAGCGGGGAGCTGTTTTTT. It specifies CASSEWGGASGELFF.

This chain connects TRBV29-1 to TRBJ2-3; no reliable D call. The V and J ends lost 4 bases and 2 bases respectively, with 10 bases between them. The CDR3 has 13 amino acids. Germline values: CDR1 SQVTM, CDR2 ANQGSEA. The CDR3: CSVVWAVTDTQYF. As DNA, the CDR3 is TGCAGCGTTGTCTGGGCCGTCACAGATACGCAGTATTTT.

This rearrangement joins TRBV3-1 (or the pseudogene TRBV3-2) to TRBJ1-1; 10 nucleotides align to TRBD1. Germline CDR1 is LGHDT and CDR2 is YNNKEL (reference sequence). Losses at the gene ends were 3 bases for V and 0 bases for J; bases not matched to a gene: 10. The CDR3 spans 18 residues. CDR3 bases: TGTGCCAGCAGCCACGTCCGACAGGGGGCGCGCCTGAACACTGAAGCTTTCTTT. Translating gives CASSHVRQGARLNTEAFF.

The rearrangement uses TRBV27 and TRBJ1-4, with TRBD1 matching 8 bases. Germline V gene sequence: CDR1 MNHEY, CDR2 SMNVEV (reference sequence). This CDR3 is built from 14 residues. V shed 7 bases, J shed 8 bases, and the junction held 9 bases outside the gene matches. The CDR3 sequence is CASTGQGRGEKLFF. The CDR3 nucleotides read TGTGCCAGCACCGGACAGGGCAGGGGCGAAAAACTGTTTTTT. The full variable domain, completed using reference TRBV27 and TRBJ1-4, is EAQVTQNPRYLITVTGKKLTVTCSQNMNHEYMSWYRQDPGLGLRQIYYSMNVEVTDKGDVPEGYKVSRKEKRNFPLILESPSPNQTSLYFCASTGQGRGEKLFFGSGTQLSVL.

The chain has TRBV7-2 and TRBJ1-4; the D gene is possibly TRBD1 (5 bases). Trimming cost V 4 bases and J 3 bases, with 15 bases left between them. The CDR3 has 16 residues. Germline lookup yields CDR1 SGHTA and CDR2 FQGNSA. CDR3 loop: CASSSPGNLANEKLFF. CDR3 nucleotides: TGTGCCAGCAGCTCCCCAGGGAATCTCGCTAATGAAAAACTGTTTTTT.

CDR3 residues: CASSPPDQSGTEDTDTQYF. The CDR3 DNA sequence: TGTGCCAGCTCACCACCGGACCAATCCGGGACAGAAGACACAGATACGCAGTATTTT. The chain links TRBV18 to TRBJ2-3, with 7 bases identical to TRBD1. With 0 bases clipped from V and 2 bases from J, the junction kept 14 bases outside the gene matches. The CDR3 covers 19 residues. In germline, CDR1 is KGHSH, CDR2 LQKENI.

The genes are TRBV27 and TRBJ2-7, with D possibly being TRBD1 (6 bases). Germline V lookup: CDR1 MNHEY, CDR2 SMNVEV (reference sequence). The CDR3 contains 13 residues. Trimming took off 4 bases at V and 2 bases at J, with 9 bases between the two ends. CDR3 nucleotides: TGTGCCAGCAGTTACAGGGACACCTACGAGCAGTACTTC. It encodes CASSYRDTYEQYF.

This rearrangement joins TRBV25-1 to TRBJ2-5; 9 bases map to TRBD1. This CDR3 spans 14 amino acids. V shed 6 bases, J shed 0 bases, and the junction held 2 bases outside the gene matches. Germline assignment: CDR1 MGHDK and CDR2 SYGVNS. The CDR3 DNA follows: TGTGCCAGCAGGGACAGGGGTGACCAAGAGACCCAGTACTTC. Protein product: CASRDRGDQETQYF.

V usage is TRBV19 and J usage is TRBJ2-7; 7 nucleotides align to TRBD1. This CDR3 contains 13 residues. Per germline, CDR1 LNHDA and CDR2 SQIVND (reference sequence). V lost 6 bases, J lost 6 bases, and 8 bases stayed unmatched. CDR3 in DNA: TGTGCCAGTAGACTGCAGACAGGGACCGAGCAGTACTTC. Translation: CASRLQTGTEQYF. Drawing the rest from reference TRBV19 and TRBJ2-7, the complete variable domain is DGGITQSPKYLFRKEGQNVTLSCEQNLNHDAMYWYRQDPGQGLRLIYYSQIVNDFQKGDIAEGYSVSREKKESFPLTVTSAQKNPTAFYLCASRLQTGTEQYFGPGTRLTVT.

The chain employs TRBV7-2 and TRBJ2-5, with D perhaps matching TRBD1 (5 bases). Trimming pared 7 bases from V and 5 bases from J, leaving 11 bases between. The CDR3 covers 12 residues. Germline CDR1 is SGHTA and CDR2 is FQGNSA. The CDR3 DNA follows: TGTGCCAGCAAAGGGGTGACGGAGACCCAGTACTTC. Amino acid sequence: CASKGVTETQYF.

The rearrangement links TRBV5-1 to TRBJ2-5; 10 positions match TRBD1. CDR1 and CDR2 (germline): SGHRS, YFSETQ. CDR3 length: 15 amino acids. The ends lost 4 bases at V and 5 bases at J; junction bases unmatched: 8. The CDR3 DNA reads as TGCGCCAGCAGCACCCGGGACAGGGGTGGGGAGACCCAGTACTTC. This sequence encodes CASSTRDRGGETQYF. The full variable domain, rest sourced from reference TRBV5-1 and TRBJ2-5, is KAGVTQTPRYLIKTRGQQVTLSCSPISGHRSVSWYQQTPGQGLQFLFEYFSETQRNKGNFPGRFSGRQFSNSRSEMNVSTLELGDSALYLCASSTRDRGGETQYFGPGTRLLVL.

The CDR3 loop is CASSLVGGWTAGELFF. The CDR3 region has the DNA TGTGCCAGCAGCCTTGTTGGAGGGTGGACGGCCGGGGAGCTGTTTTTT. The chain combines TRBV6-6 with TRBJ2-2; a possible D gene is TRBD2 (6 bases). CDR1 and CDR2 from the germline V gene are MNHNY and SVGAGI (reference sequence). The CDR3 totals 16 residues. Trimming took off 6 bases at V and 6 bases at J, with 20 bases between the two ends.

This clone is a singleton in its sample. The rearrangement joins TRBV2 to TRBJ2-1; weak D call: TRBD2 (5 bases). The CDR3 has 13 amino acids. Trimming pared 7 bases from V and 6 bases from J, leaving 13 bases between. Germline loops: CDR1 SNHLY, CDR2 FYNNEI. The CDR3 DNA reads TGTGCCAGCACCGTTACTAGAACCAATGAGCAGTTCTTC. Its translation is CASTVTRTNEQFF.

This clone was seen more than once but under ten times. The chain links TRBV28 to TRBJ2-2; 12 bases fit TRBD1. The CDR3 covers 20 residues. With 6 bases clipped from V and 4 bases from J, the junction kept 18 bases outside the gene matches. Germline assignment: CDR1 MDHEN and CDR2 SYDVKM. CDR3 nucleotide sequence: TGTGCCAGCAGCCTACGGGCCCGGAGGGACAGGGGGCGAAGCACCGGGGAGCTGTTTTTT. Translation: CASSLRARRDRGRSTGELFF.

The sample holds a few counts of this clone. The chain links TRBV12-2 to TRBJ1-1. TRBV12-2 is deemed a pseudogene. The CDR3 extends over 13 amino acids. The CDR3 reads CASHFVEDTEAFF. CDR3 in DNA: TGTGCAAGTCACTTCGTGGAGGACACTGAAGCTTTCTTT.

In nucleotides, the CDR3 is TGTGCCAGCAGCCCGCCACACTGGACAGCCAACGGCTACACCTTC. Protein product: CASSPPHWTANGYTF. The V call is TRBV7-9, the J call TRBJ1-2; D is perhaps TRBD1 (6 bases). Germline V lookup: CDR1 SEHNR, CDR2 FQNEAQ (reference sequence). The ends were cut back, 5 bases at V and 8 bases at J, with 21 bases in the middle. The CDR3 spans 15 residues.

The rearrangement links TRBV30 to TRBJ2-3; the match to TRBD1 covers 8 bases. This CDR3 comprises 16 residues. Germline loops: CDR1 GTSNPN, CDR2 SVGIG (reference sequence). After removal of 5 bases from V and 6 bases from J, the junction contained 16 bases not matched to a gene. The CDR3 spells CAWGRGSTGGHDTQYF. The CDR3 DNA is TGTGCCTGGGGTCGAGGGTCTACAGGGGGGCACGATACGCAGTATTTT.

This sequence joins TRBV18 and TRBJ1-2, with a tentative D call TRBD1 (6 bases). Germline V gene lookup returns CDR1 KGHSH and CDR2 LQKENI. This CDR3 region has 16 residues. V was clipped by 6 bases and J by 0 bases, with 17 bases between them. CDR3 DNA sequence: TGTGCCAGCTCGCCATCCGGGACACTTACTAACTATGGCTACACCTTC. Its translation is CASSPSGTLTNYGYTF.

This clone occurred once. The chain couples TRBV18 to TRBJ1-2, with 8 bases matching TRBD1. There are 16 residues in the CDR3. J gave up 6 bases and V 3 bases, and 12 bases lay outside the gene matches. Germline-derived CDR1 and CDR2 are KGHSH and LQKENI. The CDR3 DNA reads TGTGCCAGCTCACCTATCCAGGGGGCGCAGGAGGATGGCTACACCTTC. Its protein is CASSPIQGAQEDGYTF.